Shown below are 14 T cell receptor beta chains from a single sample sequenced in a study of cytomegalovirus exposure and HLA in healthy donors. The PCR contained 60 Vbeta and 13 Jbeta primers. The method was immunoSEQ multiplex PCR; TCRdb's version includes in-frame clones alone and lacks a portion of them. The repertoire holds approximately 170,000 clones, with 74% as singletons. Sequencing used PBMCs. Every receptor here comes from a woman in her twenties or thirties in good health and CMV-seropositive.

The genes are TRBV5-4 and TRBJ2-2; D unresolved. Germline V gene sequence: CDR1 SGHNT, CDR2 YYREEE (reference sequence). Trimming stripped 0 bases from V and 4 bases from J, with 10 bases between. The CDR3 covers 15 residues. The CDR3 region has the DNA TGTGCCAGCAGCTTGGATTGGGCAGTCACCGGGGAGCTGTTTTTT. Its protein product is CASSLDWAVTGELFF. Combining the CDR3 with reference TRBV5-4 and TRBJ2-2 gives the whole variable domain ETGVTQSPTHLIKTRGQQVTLRCSSQSGHNTVSWYQQALGQGPQFIFQYYREEENGRGNFPPRFSGLQFPNYSSELNVNALELDDSALYLCASSLDWAVTGELFFGEGSRLTVL.

The chain carries TRBV28 and TRBJ2-7, with D maybe TRBD2 (6 bases). V lost 3 bases, J lost 3 bases, and 12 bases lay in between. The CDR3 sequence is 14 residues long. Germline assignment: CDR1 MDHEN and CDR2 SYDVKM. The CDR3 loop is CASSFKLGGYEQYF. CDR3 coding DNA: TGTGCCAGCAGTTTTAAGCTGGGAGGCTACGAGCAGTACTTC.

The genes are TRBV15 and TRBJ1-2; maybe TRBD1 (5 bases). Germline V lookup: CDR1 LNHNV, CDR2 YYDKDF (reference sequence). V was pared by 0 bases and J by 4 bases, with 12 bases between. The CDR3 consists of 15 residues. The CDR3 is CATSRDPQGSYGYTF. The DNA for the CDR3 is TGTGCCACCAGCAGAGATCCCCAGGGATCCTATGGCTACACCTTC.

This clone has just one count. The chain joins TRBV6-5 to TRBJ2-7, with D uncertain. The germline gives CDR1 MNHEY, CDR2 SVGAGI. This CDR3 is built from 14 residues. Trimming removed 6 bases from V and 0 bases from J, with 12 bases in between. CDR3 region: CASSPRAFSYEQYF. CDR3 coding DNA: TGTGCCAGCAGCCCCCGTGCGTTCTCCTACGAGCAGTACTTC.

The CDR3 region has the DNA TGTGCCAGCAGTTATTTTATGCGGGGGCGCGTAGGGCAGTACTTC. Translation gives CASSYFMRGRVGQYF. This rearrangement joins TRBV6-5 to TRBJ2-5; possible D gene TRBD2, 7 bases. The germline V gene has CDR1 MNHEY and CDR2 SVGAGI. V dropped 3 bases and J dropped 11 bases, with 22 bases sitting between them. The CDR3 spans 15 residues.

CDR3 amino acids: CASSPLGGSGTNNEQFF. CDR3 nucleotide sequence: TGTGCCAGCAGCCCCTTGGGGGGGAGCGGGACTAACAATGAGCAGTTCTTC. This chain joins TRBV25-1 and TRBJ2-1, with TRBD2 matching over 7 bases. The CDR3 consists of 17 residues. The junction had 16 bases not matched to a gene; V was cut back by 6 bases and J by 5 bases. Germline CDR1 reads MGHDK; CDR2 reads SYGVNS.

The V gene is TRBV28, the J gene TRBJ2-2; a possible D gene is TRBD1 (6 bases). Germline V CDR1 and CDR2: MDHEN, SYDVKM. Deletions cut 5 bases from V and 0 bases from J, with 10 bases between. The CDR3 is made up of 15 amino acids. This CDR3 reads CASSPGTTNTGELFF. Written as DNA, the CDR3 is TGTGCCAGCAGTCCCGGGACAACGAACACCGGGGAGCTGTTTTTT.

The chain recombines TRBV6-1 with TRBJ2-1, with 13 bases that match TRBD2. The CDR3 is made up of 14 amino acids. V was clipped by 8 bases and J by 4 bases; unmatched bases: 2. Germline V CDR1 and CDR2: MNHNS, SASEGT. The CDR3 DNA reads as TGTGCCAGCTCGGGACTAGCGGGATACAATGAGCAGTTCTTC. Its translation: CASSGLAGYNEQFF.

V usage is TRBV27 and J usage is TRBJ1-2; TRBD1 is a possible D gene (6 bases). In germline, CDR1 is MNHEY, CDR2 SMNVEV (reference sequence). V was cut by 5 bases and J by 3 bases, with 10 bases left in between. The length of the CDR3 is 13 residues. The CDR3 protein is CASSLRTDYGYTF. The CDR3 nucleotides are TGTGCCAGCAGTCTTCGGACAGACTATGGCTACACCTTC.

V gene TRBV27 combines with J gene TRBJ2-6; 7 bases align to TRBD1. In germline, CDR1 is MNHEY, CDR2 SMNVEV (reference sequence). The ends lost 8 bases at V and 0 bases at J; junction bases unmatched: 4. This CDR3 spans 15 amino acids. CDR3 loop: CASGGQPSGANVLTF. CDR3 sequence (DNA): TGTGCCAGCGGGGGACAGCCCTCTGGGGCCAACGTCCTGACTTTC.

This chain connects TRBV28 to TRBJ2-3, with a tentative D call TRBD1 (6 bases). The CDR3 has 14 residues. The V gene lost 1 base and the J gene lost 6 bases, with 11 bases spanning the gap. Germline assignment: CDR1 MDHEN and CDR2 SYDVKM. CDR3 amino acids: CASSLSQGMDTQYF. The CDR3 DNA follows: TGTGCCAGCAGTTTATCGCAGGGGATGGATACGCAGTATTTT.

This clone has more than one count but fewer than ten. The rearrangement uses TRBV28 and TRBJ1-5; 10 positions match TRBD1. The CDR3 runs 16 residues. Germline lookup yields CDR1 MDHEN and CDR2 SYDVKM. V dropped 5 bases and J dropped 2; count of bases not matched to a gene: 6. The CDR3 region is CASSPGQGGGNQPQHF. CDR3 nucleotides: TGTGCCAGCAGTCCCGGACAGGGGGGAGGCAATCAGCCCCAGCATTTT.

This clone was detected once. V usage is TRBV28 and J usage is TRBJ1-5, with a weak D call TRBD1 (5 bases). Germline lookup yields CDR1 MDHEN and CDR2 SYDVKM. The CDR3 loop spans 13 amino acids. Trimming took 4 bases from V and 2 from J, leaving 6 bases between them. CDR3 coding DNA: TGTGCCAGCAGTTCGGGGGGCAATCAGCCCCAGCATTTT. Translating it yields CASSSGGNQPQHF.

The rearrangement joins TRBV6-5 to TRBJ2-2; 8 nucleotides align to TRBD2. The CDR3 has 15 residues. J was trimmed by 2 bases and V by 2 bases; bases with no gene match: 1. Per germline, CDR1 MNHEY and CDR2 SVGAGI. CDR3 protein: CASSYRTSNTGELFF. The CDR3 DNA is TGTGCCAGCAGTTACAGGACTAGCAACACCGGGGAGCTGTTTTTT.